A single sample gave rise to the 24 T cell receptor beta chains below, sequenced in a study of Graves' ophthalmopathy and Graves' hyperthyroidism. For repertoire sequencing, the TCR beta CDR3 regions were amplified from RNA transcripts. The workflow started with a first-round RT-PCR run with HTBI primers and then moved on to a second-round multiplex PCR. From the multiplex PCR reads, TCRdb called clonotypes with MiXCR, one entry per CDR3 protein. Among more than 300,000 distinct CDR3 sequences listed, 15% to 19% were seen once. Sequenced: peripheral blood. The source is a woman aged 18-30 years with stable Graves' hyperthyroidism.

This clonotype has at least ten counts. The chain has TRBV4-2 and TRBJ1-5; D is uncertain. This CDR3 is built from 15 residues. Deletions cut 2 bases from V and 0 bases from J, with 8 bases between. Germline V gene sequence: CDR1 LGHNA, CDR2 YNFKEQ. The CDR3 region is CASSQTEPSNQPQHF. In DNA form, the CDR3 reads TGTGCCAGCAGCCAAACAGAACCTAGCAATCAGCCCCAGCATTTT.

The sample holds many counts of this clonotype. The chain couples TRBV6-2 or TRBV6-3 to TRBJ1-1; 11 bases line up with TRBD1. With V trimmed by 2 bases and J by 3 bases, 8 bases remained unmatched. This CDR3 has 17 residues. From germline, CDR1 is MNHEY and CDR2 SVGEGT. The DNA for the CDR3 is TGTGCCAGCAGTTACCAACCCCCGGGACAGGGGGACACTGAAGCTTTCTTT. Protein product: CASSYQPPGQGDTEAFF.

This clonotype was counted at least ten times. The chain has TRBV6-2 or TRBV6-3 and TRBJ1-1; D might be TRBD1 (5 bases). CDR1 and CDR2 from the germline V gene are MNHEY and SVGEGT. This CDR3 is 14 amino acids long. Between the trimmed V and J ends, which lost 2 bases and 5 bases, there was a span of 12 bases. In DNA form, the CDR3 reads TGTGCCAGCAGTTACCAGTCAGGGAGTACTGAAGCTTTCTTT. Amino acids: CASSYQSGSTEAFF.

The V gene is TRBV6-2 or TRBV6-3, the J gene TRBJ1-1; TRBD1 aligns across 12 bases. CDR3 length: 16 amino acids. Germline lookup yields CDR1 MNHEY and CDR2 SVGEGT. The V and J ends lost 6 bases and 0 bases, in that order; junction bases with no gene match: 5. The CDR3 sequence: CASRTGTGGMNTEAFF. In nucleotides, the CDR3 is TGTGCCAGCAGAACCGGGACAGGGGGCATGAACACTGAAGCTTTCTTT.

This clonotype was detected ten times or more. In nucleotides, the CDR3 is TGTGCCAGCAGTTACGGGGGGATTAAACAGCCCCAGCATTTT. It translates to CASSYGGIKQPQHF. This chain uses TRBV6-2 or TRBV6-3 with TRBJ1-5, with a weak D call TRBD1 (5 bases). Germline lookup yields CDR1 MNHEY and CDR2 SVGEGT. The V end was cut by 2 bases, the J end by 7 bases, with 12 bases between. CDR3 size: 14 residues.

The chain has TRBV5-1 and TRBJ1-1; 8 bases map to TRBD1. Looked up from germline, CDR1 is SGHRS and CDR2 is YFSETQ. The CDR3 has 15 amino acids. V gave up 6 bases and J gave up 2 bases; unmatched junction bases: 9. This chain's CDR3 is CASTPISGGNTEAFF. The DNA for the CDR3 is TGCGCCAGCACCCCAATTTCAGGGGGCAACACTGAAGCTTTCTTT.

This clonotype was picked up many times. The chain uses TRBV28 and TRBJ2-7, with 10 bases aligning to TRBD2. V trimming: 6 bases; J trimming: 3 bases; junction bases outside the gene matches: 2. CDR3 size: 13 residues. Germline CDR1 and CDR2: MDHEN and SYDVKM. The CDR3 DNA sequence: TGTGCCAGCAGACCTAGCGGGAGCTACGAGCAGTACTTC. Its translation: CASRPSGSYEQYF.

This clonotype was seen more than once but under ten times. The J gene is TRBJ1-1, the V gene TRBV4-1, with a tentative D call TRBD1 (5 bases). Trimming cost V 0 bases and J 10 bases, with 24 bases left between them. The CDR3 has 17 residues. CDR1 is MGHRA, CDR2 YSYEKL, per germline. This CDR3 reads CASSQDSTGGRGVVAFF. The CDR3 region has the DNA TGCGCCAGCAGCCAAGATTCGACGGGCGGACGGGGGGTTGTAGCTTTCTTT.

The chain recombines TRBV20-1 with TRBJ2-7; possibly TRBD1 for D (6 bases). This CDR3 is built from 15 residues. Germline values: CDR1 DFQATT, CDR2 SNEGSKA (reference sequence). V was clipped by 4 bases and J by 3 bases, with 19 bases between them. CDR3 nucleotide sequence: TGCAGTGCTAAACGGGGCTGGGGACACGGCTACGAGCAGTACTTC. Protein: CSAKRGWGHGYEQYF.

About this clonotype: The conserved closing phenylalanine or tryptophan is absent in this CDR3, likely reflecting a read error. The chain uses TRBV25-1 and TRBJ2-2, with D unresolved. CDR1 is MGHDK, CDR2 SYGVNS, per germline. The CDR3 runs to 14 residues. V shed 6 bases and J shed 5 bases, with 13 bases lying between them. The CDR3 DNA is TGTGCCAGCAGCTTATGGCGCGAGACCGGGGAGCTGTTTTTG. It is translated as CASSLWRETGELFL.

In its sample, this clonotype was seen many times. DNA for the CDR3: TGTGCCAGCCTGAGCAGAATCCTACAGGGGGCGTTTTTCGGGGAGCTGTTTTTT. It specifies CASLSRILQGAFFGELFF. The chain links TRBV12-3 or TRBV12-4 to TRBJ2-2, with 9 bases that match TRBD1. The ends lost 8 bases at V and 7 bases at J; junction bases unmatched: 20. The CDR3 has 18 residues.

This clonotype was picked up many times. The rearrangement uses TRBV13 and TRBJ2-5; the D is unclear. Germline V lookup: CDR1 PRHDT, CDR2 FYEKMQ (reference sequence). The CDR3 sequence is 13 residues long. V was trimmed by 5 bases and J by 9 bases, leaving 16 bases between them. CDR3 sequence reads: CASSPDTAGSQYF. The CDR3 nucleotides are TGTGCCAGCAGCCCAGATACTGCTGGATCCCAGTACTTC. The full variable domain, with the rest looked up from reference TRBV13 and TRBJ2-5, is AAGVIQSPRHLIKEKRETATLKCYPIPRHDTVYWYQQGPGQDPQFLISFYEKMQSDKGSIPDRFSAQQFSDYHSELNMSSLELGDSALYFCASSPDTAGSQYFGPGTRLLVL.

The chain is built from TRBV6-1 and TRBJ1-2, with D maybe TRBD1 (5 bases). Germline CDR1 and CDR2: MNHNS and SASEGT. The CDR3 has 14 amino acids. V gave up 0 bases and J gave up 5 bases, with 10 bases separating them. The CDR3 here is CASSEASGPYGYTF. CDR3 coding DNA: TGTGCCAGCAGTGAAGCCTCGGGACCATATGGCTACACCTTC.

This clonotype appeared many times. This CDR3 is CAISEGSNTEQFF. CDR3 bases: TGTGCCATCAGTGAAGGAAGCAACACTGAGCAGTTCTTC. The chain couples TRBV10-3 to TRBJ2-1; D is uncertain. Germline V CDR1 and CDR2: ENHRY, SYGVKD. The CDR3 covers 13 residues. V was cut by 3 bases and J by 9 bases, with 12 bases left in between.

This clonotype was observed at least ten times. V usage is TRBV15 and J usage is TRBJ1-2; D possibly corresponds to TRBD1 (5 bases). Germline loops: CDR1 LNHNV, CDR2 YYDKDF (reference sequence). The CDR3 is made up of 13 amino acids. V lost 9 bases and J 2 bases, leaving 13 bases between the germline ends. This chain's CDR3 is CATRGPANYGYTF. CDR3 nucleotide sequence: TGTGCCACTCGGGGCCCGGCGAACTATGGCTACACCTTC.

The chain is built from TRBV10-1 and TRBJ1-1; D may be TRBD1 (6 bases). CDR1 WNHNN and CDR2 SYGVQD come from the germline V gene (reference sequence). Trimming cost V 2 bases and J 10 bases, with 8 bases left between them. The CDR3 sequence is 11 residues long. The CDR3 DNA sequence: TGCGCCAGCAGTGAGGGGGGCGTAGCTTTCTTT. Its protein product is CASSEGGVAFF.

This clonotype was picked up many times. The junction differs from germline at one of its ends, possibly a read error. V usage is TRBV11-3 and J usage is TRBJ2-5; possible D gene TRBD1, 6 bases. The CDR3 has 15 residues. Germline V lookup: CDR1 SGHNT, CDR2 YENEEA. In DNA, the CDR3 is TGCGCCAGCAGCTTAGGGGACATCACGCAAGAGACCCAGTACTTC. Its translation is CASSLGDITQETQYF.

This clonotype was recorded a few times. The chain is built from TRBV12-3 or TRBV12-4 and TRBJ1-2; D is undetermined. This CDR3 region has 15 residues. V was shortened by 5 bases and J by 2 bases, with 15 bases between the two germline ends. In nucleotides, the CDR3 is TGTGCCAGCAGTCCAAAAAGGACGTTAAACTATGGCTACACCTTC. Residues: CASSPKRTLNYGYTF.

This clonotype appeared many times. The V and J genes are TRBV24-1 and TRBJ1-2, with TRBD1 matching 7 bases. This CDR3 is 15 amino acids long. The germline gives CDR1 KGHDR, CDR2 SFDVKD. Losses at the gene ends were 3 bases for V and 8 bases for J; bases not matched to a gene: 11. The CDR3 sequence is CATSDQGDSYWGYTF. CDR3 DNA: TGTGCCACCAGTGATCAAGGGGACAGTTATTGGGGCTACACCTTC.

This clonotype has a count of ten or more. The chain joins TRBV6-1 to TRBJ1-1, with TRBD1 matching over 9 bases. Germline CDR1 is MNHNS and CDR2 is SASEGT. The V segment lost 3 bases and the J segment 2 bases; nucleotides outside the gene matches: 7. This CDR3 is 16 amino acids long. CDR3 residues: CASSDFGQGSNTEAFF. CDR3 bases: TGTGCCAGCAGTGATTTCGGACAGGGGAGTAACACTGAAGCTTTCTTT.

This chain connects TRBV20-1 to TRBJ2-7, with D perhaps being TRBD1 or TRBD2 (5 bases each). This CDR3 has 13 residues. Trimming pared 5 bases from V and 3 bases from J, leaving 14 bases between. Germline-derived CDR1 and CDR2 are DFQATT and SNEGSKA (reference sequence). CDR3 region: CSAGGSGVYEQYF. The CDR3 bases are TGCAGTGCTGGGGGATCCGGGGTCTACGAGCAGTACTTC.

Ten or more counts support this clonotype. This sequence joins TRBV6-5 and TRBJ1-2; a possible D gene is TRBD1 (6 bases). The germline V and J ends were trimmed by 6 bases and 2 bases, with 19 bases remaining between them. CDR1 MNHEY and CDR2 SVGAGI come from the germline V gene. CDR3 size: 16 residues. CDR3 bases: TGTGCCAGCAGCCCTTCATTTGGAGGGGGGAACTATGGCTACACCTTC. Residues: CASSPSFGGGNYGYTF.

A note on this clonotype: This could be a read error, since a much larger clone is one nucleotide away. This chain uses TRBV2 with TRBJ1-2; TRBD1 might be the D (6 bases). Germline V gene data show CDR1 as SNHLY and CDR2 as FYNNEI. The CDR3 totals 14 residues. The chain's CDR3 is CASRLPGRAGGYSF. CDR3 nucleotides: TGTGCCAGCCGTCTTCCCGGCAGGGCCGGGGGCTACTCCTTC. The entire variable domain, with the rest obtained from reference TRBV2 and TRBJ1-2, is as follows: EPEVTQTPSHQVTQMGQEVILRCVPISNHLYFYWYRQILGQKVEFLVSFYNNEISEKSEIFDDQFSVERPDGSNFTLKIRSTKLEDSAMYFCASRLPGRAGGYSFGSGTRLTVV.

This clonotype occurred many times. The rearrangement uses TRBV2 and TRBJ2-7; the D gene is possibly TRBD1 (6 bases). The CDR3 totals 14 residues. V lost 2 bases to trimming and J lost 5 bases, with 13 bases between them. In germline, CDR1 is SNHLY, CDR2 FYNNEI. In DNA, the CDR3 is TGTGCCAGCAGTGAATCGGACAGCGGAGACGAGCAGTACTTC. Its translation is CASSESDSGDEQYF.